The entry below gives a single TCR beta chain sequence along with its context. This sample was taken from a study of blood T cell repertoires in COVID-19. Study details: Italy, Spain and the United States were the sources of the convalescent and acute COVID-19 samples. PBMCs, B-cell-depleted T cells, or T cells were the source of the cDNA or gDNA that made up the material.

The V gene's germline CDR1 is SGHRS and CDR2 YFSETQ. The CDR3 is 19 amino acids. V lost 3 bases, J lost 2 bases, and 10 bases stayed unmatched. Original processing methods: Reference gene primer amplification gave nucleated cell count estimates. Method: immunoSEQ multiplex PCR; TCRdb's copy keeps in-frame clones and lacks some. Clonal size and the V and J genes are those of that table, whereas D and trimming came from the DNA. The sample yields over 200,000 clones, 75% to 90% seen once. This clonotype originated in a man aged 35 to 55 with acute or convalescent COVID-19. This chain links TRBV5-1 with TRBJ2-4; 14 nucleotides agree with TRBD2. Sequenced: peripheral blood. The CDR3 coding sequence is TGCGCCAGCAGCTCCAACCCAGGACTAGCGGGAGGCCCCAAAAACATTCAGTACTTC. Translation gives CASSSNPGLAGGPKNIQYF. The variable domain in full, completed from reference TRBV5-1 and TRBJ2-4, reads KAGVTQTPRYLIKTRGQQVTLSCSPISGHRSVSWYQQTPGQGLQFLFEYFSETQRNKGNFPGRFSGRQFSNSRSEMNVSTLELGDSALYLCASSSNPGLAGGPKNIQYFGAGTRLSVL.